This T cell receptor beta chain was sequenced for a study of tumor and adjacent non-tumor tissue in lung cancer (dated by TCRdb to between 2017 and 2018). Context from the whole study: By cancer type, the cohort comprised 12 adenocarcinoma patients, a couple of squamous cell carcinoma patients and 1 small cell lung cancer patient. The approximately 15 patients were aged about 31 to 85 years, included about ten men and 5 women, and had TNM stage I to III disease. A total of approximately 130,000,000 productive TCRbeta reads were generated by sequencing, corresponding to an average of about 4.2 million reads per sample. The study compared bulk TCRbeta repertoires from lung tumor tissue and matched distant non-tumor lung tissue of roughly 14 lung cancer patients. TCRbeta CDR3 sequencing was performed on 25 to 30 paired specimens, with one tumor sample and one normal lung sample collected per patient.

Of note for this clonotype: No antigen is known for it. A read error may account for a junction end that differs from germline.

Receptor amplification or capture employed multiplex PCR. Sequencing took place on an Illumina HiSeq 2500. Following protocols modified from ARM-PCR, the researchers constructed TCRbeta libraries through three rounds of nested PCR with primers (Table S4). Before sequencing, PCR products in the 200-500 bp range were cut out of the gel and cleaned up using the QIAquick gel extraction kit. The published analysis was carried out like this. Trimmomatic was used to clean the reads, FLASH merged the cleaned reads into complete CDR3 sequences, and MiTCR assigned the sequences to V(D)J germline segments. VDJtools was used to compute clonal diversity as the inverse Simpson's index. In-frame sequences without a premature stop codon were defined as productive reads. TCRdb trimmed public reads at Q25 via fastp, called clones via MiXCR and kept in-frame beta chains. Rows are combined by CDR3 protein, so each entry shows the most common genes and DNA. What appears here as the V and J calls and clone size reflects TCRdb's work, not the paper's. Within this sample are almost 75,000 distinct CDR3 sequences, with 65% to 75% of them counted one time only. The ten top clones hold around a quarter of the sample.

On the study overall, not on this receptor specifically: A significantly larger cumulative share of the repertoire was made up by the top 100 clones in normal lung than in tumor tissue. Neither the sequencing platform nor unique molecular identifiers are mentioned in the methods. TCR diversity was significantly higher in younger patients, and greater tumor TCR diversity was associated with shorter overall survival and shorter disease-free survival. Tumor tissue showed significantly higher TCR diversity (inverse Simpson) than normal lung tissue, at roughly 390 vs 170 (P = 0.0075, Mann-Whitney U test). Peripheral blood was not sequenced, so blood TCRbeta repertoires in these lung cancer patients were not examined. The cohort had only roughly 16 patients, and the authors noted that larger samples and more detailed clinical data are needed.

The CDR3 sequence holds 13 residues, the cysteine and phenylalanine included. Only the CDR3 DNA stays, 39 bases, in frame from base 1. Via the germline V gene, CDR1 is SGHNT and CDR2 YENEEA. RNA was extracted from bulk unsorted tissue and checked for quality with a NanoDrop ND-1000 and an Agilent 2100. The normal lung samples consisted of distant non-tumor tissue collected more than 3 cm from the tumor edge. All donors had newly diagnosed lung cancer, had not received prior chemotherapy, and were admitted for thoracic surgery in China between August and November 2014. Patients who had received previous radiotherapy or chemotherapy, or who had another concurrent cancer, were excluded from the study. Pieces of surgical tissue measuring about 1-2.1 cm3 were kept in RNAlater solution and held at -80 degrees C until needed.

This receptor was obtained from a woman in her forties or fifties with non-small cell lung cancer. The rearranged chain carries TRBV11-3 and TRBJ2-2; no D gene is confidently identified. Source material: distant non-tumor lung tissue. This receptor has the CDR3 CVSSLDTTEELFF. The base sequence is TGTGTCAGCAGCTTAGACACCACCGAGGAGTTGTTTTTT. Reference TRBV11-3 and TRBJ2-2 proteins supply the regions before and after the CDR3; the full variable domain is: EAGVVQSPRYKIIEKKQPVAFWCNPISGHNTLYWYLQNLGQGPELLIRYENEEAVDDSQLPKDRFSAERLKGVDSTLKIQPAELGDSAVYLCVSSLDTTEELFFGEGSRLTVL.